This T cell receptor beta chain is drawn from a study of T cells in Graves' hyperthyroidism and ophthalmopathy. V was pared by 6 bases and J by 5 bases, with 15 bases between. The germline V gene encodes CDR1 SGHRS and CDR2 YFSETQ. This CDR3 spans 15 amino acids. The TCR beta CDR3 regions underwent amplification using RNA transcripts as the source. An initial round of RT-PCR targeting the TCR CDR3 relied on the HTBI primer set. TCRdb fed the multiplex PCR reads into MiXCR, producing one record per CDR3 protein. The data contain 360,000 or so distinct CDR3 sequences, roughly 15% of them seen just once; the ten biggest clones take up 15% to 20%.

The sequence was collected from a woman in her fifties or sixties with Graves' ophthalmopathy. The sequenced sample consisted of blood. This chain connects TRBV5-1 to TRBJ1-6, with D possibly TRBD1 on 5 matching bases. The CDR3 DNA follows: TGCGCCAGCAAAAGGGACGGACGCAATAATTCACCCCTCCACTTT. This encodes CASKRDGRNNSPLHF.